Below are 19 T cell receptor beta chains sequenced from a single sample in a study of pediatric ulcerative colitis. Rectal tissue came from one to two pinch biopsies taken at colonoscopy. Data came from immunoSEQ multiplex PCR; TCRdb stores just in-frame clones and leaves some out. The sample shows fewer than 30,000 clones, roughly 74% of them seen only once. The sample comprised gut tissue. The receptors derive from a boy aged 5-17 years with severe ulcerative colitis.

This chain connects TRBV5-3 to TRBJ2-7, with 12 nucleotides matching TRBD2. Being an ORF, TRBV5-3 has a function that is uncertain. V dropped 4 bases and J dropped 5; count of bases not matched to a gene: 7. There are 15 residues in the CDR3. CDR3 coding DNA: TGTGCCAGAAGCAGTGCTAGCGGGAGGGCCCACGAGCAGTACTTC. Protein: CARSSASGRAHEQYF.

The chain is built from TRBV6-6 and TRBJ2-1; D ambiguous. The V gene lost 4 bases and the J gene lost 1 base, with 8 bases spanning the gap. CDR1 and CDR2 from the germline V gene are MNHNY and SVGAGI (reference sequence). There are 14 residues in the CDR3. In DNA, the CDR3 is TGTGCCAGCAGTTTGACGGCATCCTACAATGAGCAGTTCTTC. As protein: CASSLTASYNEQFF.

The chain links TRBV28 to TRBJ2-3; D gene ambiguous. Germline-derived CDR1 and CDR2 are MDHEN and SYDVKM. V was pared by 8 bases and J by 3 bases, with 18 bases between. The CDR3 has 15 amino acids. In DNA, the CDR3 is TGTGCCAGCGGCCCAGGAAGAGGTTATACAGATACGCAGTATTTT. Residues: CASGPGRGYTDTQYF. The variable domain in full, completed from reference TRBV28 and TRBJ2-3, reads DVKVTQSSRYLVKRTGEKVFLECVQDMDHENMFWYRQDPGLGLRLIYFSYDVKMKEKGDIPEGYSVSREKKERFSLILESASTNQTSMYLCASGPGRGYTDTQYFGPGTRLTVL.

The J gene is TRBJ1-1, the V gene TRBV12-5; tentative D call: TRBD1 (6 bases). The germline V gene encodes CDR1 LGHNT and CDR2 FRNRAP. The CDR3 contains 15 residues. V lost 5 bases, J lost 5 bases, and 18 bases lay in between. CDR3 protein: CASGLRGGVPTEAFF. CDR3 bases: TGTGCTAGTGGTCTCCGGGGGGGCGTACCTACTGAAGCTTTCTTT.

The V gene is TRBV5-8, the J gene TRBJ2-7; D uncertain. The germline V gene encodes CDR1 SGHTS and CDR2 YDEGEE. V was pared by 4 bases and J by 4 bases, with 6 bases between. CDR3 length: 11 residues. DNA for the CDR3: TGTGCCAGCAGCAGAAAATACGAGCAGTACTTC. Its translation is CASSRKYEQYF.

This chain uses TRBV5-1 with TRBJ1-1; perhaps TRBD1 as D (5 bases). This CDR3 spans 13 amino acids. Trimming removed 7 bases at V and 1 base at J, with 11 bases between. The germline gives CDR1 SGHRS, CDR2 YFSETQ. The CDR3 region has the DNA TGCGCCAGCCGTTATACAGGGAACACTGAAGCTTTCTTT. Encoded protein: CASRYTGNTEAFF.

This clone was recorded a few times. J is TRBJ1-4 and V is TRBV5-4, with a tentative D call TRBD1 (5 bases). Germline V gene sequence: CDR1 SGHNT, CDR2 YYREEE (reference sequence). V was trimmed by 2 bases and J by 8 bases, leaving 19 bases between them. This CDR3 is built from 16 residues. CDR3 region: CASSFGDLMGEEKLFF. CDR3 coding DNA: TGTGCCAGCAGCTTCGGAGATCTCATGGGGGAGGAAAAACTGTTTTTT.

V gene TRBV27 combines with J gene TRBJ1-1, with TRBD1 as a possible D gene (5 bases). V gave up 6 bases and J gave up 2 bases, with 13 bases separating them. Germline-derived CDR1 and CDR2 are MNHEY and SMNVEV (reference sequence). The CDR3 covers 14 residues. The CDR3 loop reads CASSTAGFNTEAFF. The CDR3 DNA follows: TGTGCCAGCAGCACCGCAGGGTTCAACACTGAAGCTTTCTTT.

V gene TRBV27 combines with J gene TRBJ2-1, with TRBD2 identical over 11 bases. This CDR3 spans 15 amino acids. Germline-derived CDR1 and CDR2 are MNHEY and SMNVEV (reference sequence). With V trimmed by 8 bases and J by 2 bases, 5 bases remained unmatched. The CDR3 DNA reads as TGTGCCAGCCGCCCGGGACTAGCGGCCTACAATGAGCAGTTCTTC. Translation: CASRPGLAAYNEQFF.

This rearrangement joins TRBV7-2 to TRBJ2-5; 8 positions agree with TRBD1. The CDR3 totals 15 residues. J was trimmed by 5 bases and V by 5 bases; bases with no gene match: 10. CDR1 SGHTA and CDR2 FQGNSA come from the germline V gene. The CDR3 bases are TGTGCCAGCAGCGAACAGGGGGGCGGGATGGAGACCCAGTACTTC. It codes for CASSEQGGGMETQYF.

The chain links TRBV19 to TRBJ2-1, with 7 bases identical to TRBD1. The CDR3 length is 15 residues. After removal of 3 bases from V and 2 bases from J, the junction contained 4 bases not matched to a gene. The germline V gene has CDR1 LNHDA and CDR2 SQIVND (reference sequence). The DNA for the CDR3 is TGTGCCAGTAGTATTGACAGGGTCCCCTACAATGAGCAGTTCTTC. Encoded protein: CASSIDRVPYNEQFF.

The V and J genes are TRBV7-6 and TRBJ2-1, with 8 positions matching TRBD2. CDR1 SGHVS and CDR2 FNYEAQ come from the germline V gene. CDR3 length: 20 amino acids. Trimming cost V 1 base and J 7 bases; bases outside gene matches: 21. CDR3 sequence reads: CASSLDLDQPFAGGNNEQFF. The CDR3 region has the DNA TGTGCCAGCAGCTTAGATCTCGACCAGCCTTTCGCGGGAGGTAATAATGAGCAGTTCTTC.

The V gene is TRBV7-9, the J gene TRBJ2-1; D is possibly TRBD2 (6 bases). This CDR3 region has 15 residues. V was clipped by 5 bases and J by 5 bases, with 16 bases between them. Germline loops: CDR1 SEHNR, CDR2 FQNEAQ (reference sequence). The CDR3 nucleotides read TGTGCCAGCAGCGCACCGGGACTCGGAAACAATGAGCAGTTCTTC. Amino acid sequence: CASSAPGLGNNEQFF.

This clone counts as medium-sized. V is TRBV4-3 and J is TRBJ2-3; D is unresolved. V was shortened by 0 bases and J by 2 bases, with 12 bases between the two germline ends. CDR3 length: 16 residues. CDR1 LGHNA and CDR2 YSLEER come from the germline V gene. Written as DNA, the CDR3 is TGCGCCAGCAGCCAAGACCCAGGAAGGATCACAGATACGCAGTATTTT. Translated: CASSQDPGRITDTQYF.

The gene calls are TRBV28 and TRBJ1-2; D may be TRBD1 (6 bases). Germline CDR1 and CDR2: MDHEN and SYDVKM. The CDR3 runs to 16 residues. V dropped 3 bases and J dropped 2 bases, with 16 bases sitting between them. CDR3 sequence reads: CASSLPQGTRNYGYTF. DNA for the CDR3: TGTGCCAGCAGTTTGCCACAGGGCACACGCAACTATGGCTACACCTTC.

The chain combines TRBV7-2 with TRBJ2-4; no clear D gene. Trimming removed 5 bases from V and 4 bases from J, with 9 bases in between. The germline gives CDR1 SGHTA, CDR2 FQGNSA. The CDR3 consists of 13 residues. The CDR3 is CASSPDPKNIQYF. The DNA of the CDR3 is TGTGCCAGCAGCCCCGACCCAAAAAACATTCAGTACTTC. Full variable domain (outside the CDR3, taken from reference TRBV7-2 and TRBJ2-4): GAGVSQSPSNKVTEKGKDVELRCDPISGHTALYWYRQSLGQGLEFLIYFQGNSAPDKSGLPSDRFSAERTGGSVSTLTIQRTQQEDSAVYLCASSPDPKNIQYFGAGTRLSVL.

In this sample, this clone turned up a few times. The CDR3 bases are TGCGCCAGCAGCTTGGATCCAGGCACTGAAGCTTTCTTT. It yields the protein CASSLDPGTEAFF. V usage is TRBV5-1 and J usage is TRBJ1-1; D gene ambiguous. The germline gives CDR1 SGHRS, CDR2 YFSETQ. Deletions cut 0 bases from V and 4 bases from J, with 7 bases between. CDR3 length: 13 residues.

The chain carries TRBV9 and TRBJ2-3, with a tentative D call TRBD2 (5 bases). From germline, CDR1 is SGDLS and CDR2 YYNGEE. This CDR3 has 14 amino acids. The ends were cut back, 0 bases at V and 2 bases at J, with 7 bases in the middle. The CDR3 loop is CASSVDGNTDTQYF. Written as DNA, the CDR3 is TGTGCCAGCAGCGTAGACGGGAACACAGATACGCAGTATTTT.

V and J are TRBV4-2 and TRBJ2-1, with TRBD2 as a possible D gene (6 bases). Germline values: CDR1 LGHNA, CDR2 YNFKEQ. V was trimmed by 0 bases and J by 2 bases, leaving 14 bases between them. The CDR3 has 17 residues. The chain's CDR3 is CASSQDSDGRPYNEQFF. The CDR3, as DNA: TGTGCCAGCAGCCAAGATTCGGACGGGAGACCCTACAATGAGCAGTTCTTC.